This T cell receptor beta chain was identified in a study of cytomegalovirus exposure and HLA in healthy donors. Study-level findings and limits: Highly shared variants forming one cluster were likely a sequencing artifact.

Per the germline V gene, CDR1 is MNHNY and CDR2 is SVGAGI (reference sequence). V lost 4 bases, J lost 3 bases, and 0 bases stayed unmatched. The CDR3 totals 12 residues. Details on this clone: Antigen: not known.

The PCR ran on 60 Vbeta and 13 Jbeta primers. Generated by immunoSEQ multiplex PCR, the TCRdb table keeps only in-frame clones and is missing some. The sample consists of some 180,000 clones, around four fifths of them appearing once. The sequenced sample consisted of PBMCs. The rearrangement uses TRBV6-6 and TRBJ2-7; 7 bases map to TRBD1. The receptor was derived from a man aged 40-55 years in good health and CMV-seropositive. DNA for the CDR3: TGTGCCAGCAGTTGGGACAGCTACGAGCAGTACTTC. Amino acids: CASSWDSYEQYF.